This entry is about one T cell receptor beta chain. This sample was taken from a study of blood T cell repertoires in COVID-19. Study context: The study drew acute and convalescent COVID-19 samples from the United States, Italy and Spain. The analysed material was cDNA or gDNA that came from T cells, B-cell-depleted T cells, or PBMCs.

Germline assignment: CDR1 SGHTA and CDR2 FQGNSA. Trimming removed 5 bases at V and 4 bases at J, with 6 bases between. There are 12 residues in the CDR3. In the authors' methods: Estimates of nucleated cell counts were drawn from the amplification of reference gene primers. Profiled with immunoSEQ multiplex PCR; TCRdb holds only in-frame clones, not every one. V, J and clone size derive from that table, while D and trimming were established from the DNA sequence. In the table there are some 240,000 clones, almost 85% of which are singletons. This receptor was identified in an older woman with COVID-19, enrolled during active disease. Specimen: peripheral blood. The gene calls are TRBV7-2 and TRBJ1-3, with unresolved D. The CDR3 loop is CASSPRGNTIYF. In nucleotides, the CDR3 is TGTGCCAGCAGCCCCAGGGGAAACACCATATATTTT.